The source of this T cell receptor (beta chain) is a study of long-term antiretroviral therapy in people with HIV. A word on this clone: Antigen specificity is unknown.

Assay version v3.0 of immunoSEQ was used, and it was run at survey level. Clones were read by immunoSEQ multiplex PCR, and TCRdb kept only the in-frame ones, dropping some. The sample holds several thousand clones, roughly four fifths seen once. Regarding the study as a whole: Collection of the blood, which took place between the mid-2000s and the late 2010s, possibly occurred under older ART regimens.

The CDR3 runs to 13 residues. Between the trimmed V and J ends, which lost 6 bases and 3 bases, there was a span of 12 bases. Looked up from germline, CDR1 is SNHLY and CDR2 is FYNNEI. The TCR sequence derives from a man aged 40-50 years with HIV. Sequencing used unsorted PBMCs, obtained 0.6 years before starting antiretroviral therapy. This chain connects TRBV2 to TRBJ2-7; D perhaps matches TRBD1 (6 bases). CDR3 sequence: CASRSTGIYEQYF. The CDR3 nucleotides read TGTGCCAGCAGGTCGACAGGAATCTACGAGCAGTACTTC.